A selection of T cell receptor beta chains follows, all from one sample in a study of blood T cell repertoires in COVID-19. The assay was immunoSEQ multiplex PCR, and TCRdb's table has in-frame clones only and misses some. This sample has 130,000 or so clones; 80% to 90% occur once, and the top ten carry roughly 2.1%. Material: peripheral blood. Source of these receptors: a woman between 50 and 59 years old with acute or convalescent COVID-19. Both conserved end residues are part of each CDR3. D genes are given only for firm matches. Clone size is stated in some rows and not others, as once, few, many or a class when expanded.

size	V	J	D	DNA	CDR3
NA	TRBV14	TRBJ1-1	TRBD1	TGTGCCAGCAGCCAAGTTACAGGGGACACTGAAGCTTTCTTT	CASSQVTGDTEAFF
NA	TRBV19	TRBJ1-3	TRBD1	TGTGCCAGTGGGTCCGACAGGGCCCGAAACACCATATATTTT	CASGSDRARNTIYF
NA	TRBV5-1	TRBJ2-7	NA	TGCGCCAGCTCGCGGGACGGACTTCCAAGACGGAACTACGAGCAGTACTTC	CASSRDGLPRRNYEQYF
NA	TRBV4-2	TRBJ1-6	NA	TGTGCCAGCAGCCAAGAGCGGACAGATAATTCACCCCTCCACTTT	CASSQERTDNSPLHF
NA	TRBV30	TRBJ1-2	NA	TGTGCCTGGAATACGTGGAGGGTTGGCTATGGCTACACCTTC	CAWNTWRVGYGYTF
once	TRBV5-1	TRBJ2-3	NA	TGCGCCAGCAGCCGTACTTCAAGGGGTCCTGAAGATACGCAGTATTTT	CASSRTSRGPEDTQYF
NA	TRBV2	TRBJ2-3	NA	TGTGCCAGCAGTGCCTCTTATTCTAGCACAGATACGCAGTATTTT	CASSASYSSTDTQYF
NA	TRBV7-2	TRBJ2-1	NA	TGTGCCAGCAGCGCCGAGCTCTACAATGAGCAGTTCTTC	CASSAELYNEQFF
NA	TRBV9	TRBJ1-2	TRBD1	TGTGCCAGCAGCGTAGTGGGGCAGGGGGCGAGCTATGGCTACACCTTC	CASSVVGQGASYGYTF
NA	TRBV19	TRBJ1-2	TRBD1	TGTGCCAGTAGCAGGACAGGGGGCATTGGCTACACCTTC	CASSRTGGIGYTF
NA	TRBV5-6	TRBJ2-4	NA	TGTGCCAGCAGCCCGTTTAGCCGGGGGACGCTTCAGTACTTC	CASSPFSRGTLQYF
NA	TRBV29-1	TRBJ1-1	NA	TGCAGCGTTGTCCTGCACGGGGGATACACTGAAGCTTTCTTT	CSVVLHGGYTEAFF
NA	TRBV3-1/TRBV3-2	TRBJ2-7	TRBD1	TGTGCCAGCAGCCAATCTGACAGGGCGGGTAATAATGAGCAGTACTTC	CASSQSDRAGNNEQYF
NA	TRBV5-1	TRBJ2-5	TRBD2	TGCGCCAGCAGCTTGGTCGCTAGCGGGAGTCGGGAGACCCAGTACTTC	CASSLVASGSRETQYF
few	TRBV5-1	TRBJ1-1	NA	TGCGCCAGCGGCCAGGGGAACACTGAAGCTTTCTTT	CASGQGNTEAFF
NA	TRBV6-5	TRBJ1-1	NA	TGTGCCAGCAGTTACCAGGGATTCGTCACTGAAGCTTTCTTT	CASSYQGFVTEAFF
NA	TRBV14	TRBJ1-1	TRBD1	TGTGCCAGCAGCCAGGGGACAGGGGTCATTGAAGCTTTCTTT	CASSQGTGVIEAFF
NA	TRBV6-5	TRBJ2-1	TRBD2	TGTGCCAGCACGGCACAGGGACTAGGGAACAATGAGCAGTTCTTC	CASTAQGLGNNEQFF
NA	TRBV5-8	TRBJ1-1	TRBD1	TGTGCCAGCAGCGTAACAGGGGGTACTGAAGCTTTCTTT	CASSVTGGTEAFF
NA	TRBV3-1/TRBV3-2	TRBJ2-5	NA	TGTGCCAGCAGGGGCGGGGGCGAGGAGACCCAGTACTTC	CASRGGGEETQYF
once	TRBV19	TRBJ2-3	NA	TGTGCCAGTAGCCAGACTAGTCCTGATACGCAGTATTTT	CASSQTSPDTQYF
few	TRBV4-1	TRBJ2-1	TRBD2	TGCGCCAGCAGCCAAGACCCCAGGACTAGCGGGATTGGGGTCTTC	CASSQDPRTSGIGVF
NA	TRBV7-9	TRBJ2-2	NA	TGTGCCAGCAGCTTAGCGGCGGGACCCAACACCGGGGAGCTGTTTTTT	CASSLAAGPNTGELFF
NA	TRBV11-2	TRBJ2-2	NA	TGTGCCAGCAGCGCCAGTTTTCGTGGGGAGCTGTTTTTT	CASSASFRGELFF
NA	TRBV2	TRBJ1-4	TRBD1	TGTGCCAGCAGTCCGCAGGGGGCTCAGGAAAAACTGTTTTTT	CASSPQGAQEKLFF
NA	TRBV29-1	TRBJ1-2	NA	TGCAGCGTTGAATCGGGGAACTATGGCTACACCTTC	CSVESGNYGYTF
NA	TRBV18	TRBJ2-1	TRBD2	TGTGCCAGCTCACGGACTAGCGAACAATCTGAGCAGTTCTTC	CASSRTSEQSEQFF
NA	TRBV6-5	TRBJ2-7	TRBD1	TGTGCCAGCAGTTATCGAGACAGGGGCGGGTACGAGCAGTACTTC	CASSYRDRGGYEQYF
NA	TRBV19	TRBJ1-5	TRBD1	TGTGCCAGTAGAAAACACAGGGGGGATAGCAATCAGCCCCAGCATTTT	CASRKHRGDSNQPQHF
NA	TRBV5-1	TRBJ1-1	NA	TGCGCCAGCAGCGCTACAGGGAGGGGGAACACTGAAGCTTTCTTT	CASSATGRGNTEAFF
NA	TRBV27	TRBJ2-1	TRBD2	TGTGCCAGCAGTCTAGCGGGAGACGAGCAGTTCTTC	CASSLAGDEQFF
NA	TRBV4-3	TRBJ1-2	NA	TGCGCCAGCAGCCAAGAAGGTGGCGGGACGGGGATCTATGGCTACACCTTC	CASSQEGGGTGIYGYTF
NA	TRBV27	TRBJ1-5	NA	TGTGCCAGCAGGTCAGTTCCTCTTAGCAATCAGCCCCAGCATTTT	CASRSVPLSNQPQHF
few	TRBV6-5	TRBJ1-5	NA	TGTGCCAGCAGGCCCCTTCGGAATCAGCCCCAGCATTTT	CASRPLRNQPQHF
NA	TRBV18	TRBJ2-1	TRBD1	TGTGCCAGCTCACCTCTCCAGGGGGTCGACAATGAGCAGTTCTTC	CASSPLQGVDNEQFF
NA	TRBV11-2	TRBJ1-1	TRBD1	TGTGCCAGCAGCCCGCGGACAGGGGCTGAAGCTTTCTTT	CASSPRTGAEAFF
NA	TRBV7-9	TRBJ1-4	TRBD1	TGTGCCAGCAGTCTAGCGCCGGGACAGACTAATGAAAAACTGTTTTTT	CASSLAPGQTNEKLFF
NA	TRBV30	TRBJ2-3	NA	TGTGCCTGGACCAGGCAGGCAACAGATACGCAGTATTTT	CAWTRQATDTQYF
NA	TRBV2	TRBJ2-1	NA	TGTGCCAGCAGTGCCAGTAACAATGAGCAGTTCTTC	CASSASNNEQFF
few	TRBV7-9	TRBJ2-2	TRBD2	TGTGCCAGGACCGTAGCGGGAGACACCGGGGAGCTGTTTTTT	CARTVAGDTGELFF
few	TRBV18	TRBJ2-7	NA	TGTGCCAGCTCACCGCAGGGGAGTAACGAGCAGTACTTC	CASSPQGSNEQYF
NA	TRBV5-5	TRBJ1-2	TRBD1	TGTGCCAGTACAATCGGACAGGGGCCATGGTATGGCTACACCTTC	CASTIGQGPWYGYTF